The entry below describes one T cell receptor (beta chain). What it binds is not known. Germline loops: CDR1 MDHEN, CDR2 SYDVKM. The trim removed 3 bases at V and 0 bases at J, leaving 1 base unmatched. The CDR3 runs 16 residues. This sample was included in a study of immune evolution from preneoplasia to lung adenocarcinoma. Method: immunoSEQ multiplex PCR; TCRdb's copy keeps in-frame clones and lacks some. The data show over 30,000 clones, 60% to 75% seen once. Regarding the study as a whole: Later-stage lesions seemingly showed higher T cell density and diversity than normal lung.

Between the mid-2010s and the late 2010s, patients underwent resection in Japan or China. H&E slides confirmed each diagnosis, reviewed by two pathologists independently. Macro-dissection enriched premalignant or tumor cells before nucleic acid extraction. Input material: FFPE invasive lung adenocarcinoma tissue. The receptor was isolated from a person in their 60s with lung adenocarcinoma. This chain joins TRBV28 and TRBJ2-7; TRBD2 agrees at 14 bases. The CDR3 reads CASSFGTSGSSYEQYF. The CDR3 bases are TGTGCCAGCAGTTTCGGGACTAGCGGGAGCTCCTACGAGCAGTACTTC.